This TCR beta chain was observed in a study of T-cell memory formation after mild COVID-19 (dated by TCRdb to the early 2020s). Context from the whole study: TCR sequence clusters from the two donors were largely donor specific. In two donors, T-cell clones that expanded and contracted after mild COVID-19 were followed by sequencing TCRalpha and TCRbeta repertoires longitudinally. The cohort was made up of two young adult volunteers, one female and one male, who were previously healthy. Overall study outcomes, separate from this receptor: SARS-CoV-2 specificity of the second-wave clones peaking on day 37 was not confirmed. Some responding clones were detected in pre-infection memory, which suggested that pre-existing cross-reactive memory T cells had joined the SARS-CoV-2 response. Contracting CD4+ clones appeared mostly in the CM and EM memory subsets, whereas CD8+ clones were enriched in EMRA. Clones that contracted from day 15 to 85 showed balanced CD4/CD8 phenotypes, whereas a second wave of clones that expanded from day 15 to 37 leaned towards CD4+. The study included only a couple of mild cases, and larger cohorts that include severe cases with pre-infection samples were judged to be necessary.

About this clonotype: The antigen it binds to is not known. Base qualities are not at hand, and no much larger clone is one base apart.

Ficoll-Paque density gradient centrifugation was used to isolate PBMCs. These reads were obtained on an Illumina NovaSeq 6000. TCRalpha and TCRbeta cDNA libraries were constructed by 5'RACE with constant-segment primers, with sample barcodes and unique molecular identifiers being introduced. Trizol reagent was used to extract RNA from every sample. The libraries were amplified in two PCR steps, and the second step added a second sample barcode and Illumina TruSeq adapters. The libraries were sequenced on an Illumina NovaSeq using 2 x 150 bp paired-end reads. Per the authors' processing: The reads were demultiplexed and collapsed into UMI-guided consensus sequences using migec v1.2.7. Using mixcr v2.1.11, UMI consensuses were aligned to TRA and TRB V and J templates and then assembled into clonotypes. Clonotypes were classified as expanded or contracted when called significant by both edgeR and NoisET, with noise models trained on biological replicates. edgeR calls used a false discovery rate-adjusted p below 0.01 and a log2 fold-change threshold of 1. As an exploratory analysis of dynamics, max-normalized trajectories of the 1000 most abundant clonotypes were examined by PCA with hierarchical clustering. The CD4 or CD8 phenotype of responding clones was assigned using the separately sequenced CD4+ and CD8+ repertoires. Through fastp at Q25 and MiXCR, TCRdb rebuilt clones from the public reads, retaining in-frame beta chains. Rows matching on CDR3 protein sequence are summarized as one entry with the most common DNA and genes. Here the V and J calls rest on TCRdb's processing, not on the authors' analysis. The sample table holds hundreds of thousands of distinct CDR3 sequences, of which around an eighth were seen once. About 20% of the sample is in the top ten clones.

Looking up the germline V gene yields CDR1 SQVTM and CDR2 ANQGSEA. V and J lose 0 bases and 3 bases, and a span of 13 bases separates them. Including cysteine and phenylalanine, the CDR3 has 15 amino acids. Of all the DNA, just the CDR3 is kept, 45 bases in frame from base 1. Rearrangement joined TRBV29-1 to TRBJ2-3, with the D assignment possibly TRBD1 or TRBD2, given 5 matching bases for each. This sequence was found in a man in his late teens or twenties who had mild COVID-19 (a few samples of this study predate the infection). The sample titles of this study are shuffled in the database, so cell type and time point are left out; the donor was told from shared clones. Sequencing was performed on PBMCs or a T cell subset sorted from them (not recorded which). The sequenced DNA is TGCAGCGTTGAAGAACTAGGGGTTAGGACAGATACGCAGTATTTT. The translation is CSVEELGVRTDTQYF.